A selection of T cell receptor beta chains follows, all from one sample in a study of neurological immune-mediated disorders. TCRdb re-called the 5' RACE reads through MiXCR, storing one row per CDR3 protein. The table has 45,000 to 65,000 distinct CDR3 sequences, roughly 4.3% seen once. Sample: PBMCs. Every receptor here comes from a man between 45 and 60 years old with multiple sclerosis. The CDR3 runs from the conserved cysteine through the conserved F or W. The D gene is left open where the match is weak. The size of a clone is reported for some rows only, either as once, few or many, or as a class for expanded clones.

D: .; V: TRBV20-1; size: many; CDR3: CSAPQGLGTDTQYF
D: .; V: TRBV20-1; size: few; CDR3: CSASKEGGNQETQYF
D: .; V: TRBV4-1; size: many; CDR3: CASSQGFDRLNQPQHF
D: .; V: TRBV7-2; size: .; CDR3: CASSLASLWGEQFF
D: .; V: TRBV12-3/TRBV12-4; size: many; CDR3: CASSLAQPRSGNTIYF
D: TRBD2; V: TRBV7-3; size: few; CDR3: CASSRRLAGRQAGTGELFF
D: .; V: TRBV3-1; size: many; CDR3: CASSQTPEPTVMTLNF
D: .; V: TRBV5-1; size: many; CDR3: CASSLGERSGNTIYF
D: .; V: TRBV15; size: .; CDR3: CATSLRAETQYF
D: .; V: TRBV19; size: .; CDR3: CASKEDSQRNEKLFF
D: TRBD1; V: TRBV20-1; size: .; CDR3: CSAREGHRGDYGYTF
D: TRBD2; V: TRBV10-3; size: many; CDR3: CAISESAGEETQYF
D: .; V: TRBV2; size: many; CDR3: CASRAAGTQNQPQHF
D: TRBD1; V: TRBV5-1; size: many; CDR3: CASSDRAGELFF
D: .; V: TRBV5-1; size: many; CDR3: CASSQLGIGELFF
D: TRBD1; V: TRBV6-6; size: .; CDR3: CASSPDRDKSSNQPQNF
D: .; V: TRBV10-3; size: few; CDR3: CAISDPGRSYNEQFF
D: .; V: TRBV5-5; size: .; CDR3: CASSPENTYEQYF
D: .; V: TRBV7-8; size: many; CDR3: CASSKPSLSEQFF
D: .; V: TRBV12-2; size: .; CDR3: CASRLALLDPLGYGYTF
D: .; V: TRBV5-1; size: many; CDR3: CASSARTIQETQYF
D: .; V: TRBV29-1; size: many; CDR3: CSVSPTPGAKNIQYF
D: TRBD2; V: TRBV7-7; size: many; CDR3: CASSSGLAGETQYF